The 21 T cell receptor beta chains reported below all come from one sample, sequenced in a study of shared clonotypes between healthy human individuals. Sequencing was performed with immunoSEQ multiplex PCR; in TCRdb, only in-frame clones are kept and a portion is missing. The table lists some 650,000 clones, more than 95% of them singletons. Specimen: naive CD4+ T cells sorted from blood. As for subset: CD45RA+ positively selected. These receptors came from a woman in her twenties or thirties in good health.

The chain employs TRBV9 and TRBJ2-7, with 8 bases lining up with TRBD1. Unmatched junction bases numbered 4, after V lost 2 bases and J lost 3 bases. The CDR3 sequence is 14 residues long. Germline V lookup: CDR1 SGDLS, CDR2 YYNGEE. Written as DNA, the CDR3 is TGTGCCAGCAGCGTCAGAGACAGGGGCTACGAGCAGTACTTC. It encodes CASSVRDRGYEQYF.

V gene TRBV9 combines with J gene TRBJ1-2, with D perhaps matching TRBD1 (5 bases). The ends were cut back, 3 bases at V and 8 bases at J, with 14 bases in the middle. This CDR3 contains 13 residues. Germline V gene data show CDR1 as SGDLS and CDR2 as YYNGEE. The CDR3 DNA reads as TGTGCCAGCAGCGAGGGGACCTTCGGCGGCTACACCTTC. Translation: CASSEGTFGGYTF.

The CDR3 sequence is CASIPRGFTEAFF. DNA of the CDR3: TGTGCCAGCATCCCGAGGGGTTTCACTGAAGCTTTCTTT. The gene calls are TRBV6-5 and TRBJ1-1; tentative D call: TRBD1 (5 bases). CDR3 length: 13 residues. CDR1 MNHEY and CDR2 SVGAGI come from the germline V gene. Trimming pared 7 bases from V and 4 bases from J, leaving 13 bases between.

The V gene is TRBV20-1, the J gene TRBJ1-1, with 8 positions matching TRBD1. Germline CDR1 reads DFQATT; CDR2 reads SNEGSKA (reference sequence). This CDR3 region has 11 residues. Losses at the gene ends were 6 bases for V and 8 bases for J; bases not matched to a gene: 5. The CDR3 DNA follows: TGCAGTGCCCAACGGGACAGGGAAGCTTTCTTT. Translating gives CSAQRDREAFF.

This chain connects TRBV11-3 to TRBJ2-1, with 11 bases identical to TRBD2. J was trimmed by 5 bases and V by 5 bases; bases with no gene match: 5. Germline assignment: CDR1 SGHNT and CDR2 YENEEA. The CDR3 loop spans 15 amino acids. Here the CDR3 DNA reads TGTGCCAGCAGCGCGGGGACTAGCGGTAACAATGAGCAGTTCTTC. Translation gives CASSAGTSGNNEQFF.

This clone appeared once. V is TRBV7-9 and J is TRBJ1-2; D is perhaps TRBD1 (6 bases). V lost 1 base and J 8 bases, leaving 14 bases between the germline ends. The CDR3 covers 14 residues. CDR1 is SEHNR, CDR2 FQNEAQ, per germline (reference sequence). The CDR3 DNA reads TGTGCCAGCAGCTTAGAACCAGACAGGTCGGGCTACACCTTC. Its protein is CASSLEPDRSGYTF.

For the CDR3, the DNA is TGTGCCAGCAGCTTCCGACAGGGGGAAGCAGATACGCAGTATTTT. The encoded protein is CASSFRQGEADTQYF. The chain employs TRBV5-4 and TRBJ2-3; 9 bases are shared with TRBD1. In germline, CDR1 is SGHNT, CDR2 YYREEE (reference sequence). The CDR3 length is 15 residues. Trimming at V came to 2 bases and at J to 4 bases, leaving 5 bases not matched to a gene.

The chain uses TRBV4-1 and TRBJ2-1; a weak D match, TRBD2 (6 bases). The CDR3 is 15 residues long. The V gene's germline CDR1 is MGHRA and CDR2 YSYEKL. The V end was cut by 1 base, the J end by 2 bases, with 9 bases between. CDR3 amino acids: CASSQVGGTYNEQFF. In nucleotides, the CDR3 is TGCGCCAGCAGCCAAGTCGGGGGAACCTACAATGAGCAGTTCTTC.

Details on this clone: Distinct nucleotide sequences in the sample also encode this CDR3. This chain connects TRBV28 to TRBJ2-7, with 10 bases that match TRBD2. The V and J ends lost 3 bases and 2 bases, in that order; junction bases with no gene match: 4. The CDR3 sequence is 15 residues long. CDR1 is MDHEN, CDR2 SYDVKM, per germline. The CDR3 here is CASSFRLAGAYEQYF. CDR3 coding DNA: TGTGCCAGCAGTTTCCGGCTAGCGGGGGCCTACGAGCAGTACTTC.

The chain uses TRBV7-2 and TRBJ2-7, with TRBD2 matching 10 bases. Germline trimming cut 5 bases from V and 3 bases from J; bases unmatched to any gene: 16. Germline CDR1 SGHTA, CDR2 FQGNSA. CDR3 length: 18 residues. CDR3 amino acids: CASSNLGASGRMSYEQYF. The CDR3 DNA follows: TGTGCCAGCAGCAACCTAGGAGCTAGCGGGAGAATGAGCTACGAGCAGTACTTC.

The chain uses TRBV19 and TRBJ1-2; 8 nucleotides align to TRBD1. This CDR3 region has 15 residues. Trimming cost V 4 bases and J 3 bases; bases outside gene matches: 7. CDR1 LNHDA and CDR2 SQIVND come from the germline V gene (reference sequence). The CDR3 DNA sequence: TGTGCCAGTAGTAAATGGGACAGGCCGGACTATGGCTACACCTTC. Translation gives CASSKWDRPDYGYTF. Using reference TRBV19 and TRBJ1-2 for the parts outside the CDR3, the full variable domain is DGGITQSPKYLFRKEGQNVTLSCEQNLNHDAMYWYRQDPGQGLRLIYYSQIVNDFQKGDIAEGYSVSREKKESFPLTVTSAQKNPTAFYLCASSKWDRPDYGYTFGSGTRLTVV.

The CDR3 reads CASSDSSRGGLSGHNEQFF. The CDR3, as DNA: TGTGCCAGCAGTGACTCGAGTAGGGGCGGTTTGAGCGGCCACAATGAGCAGTTCTTC. V and J are TRBV6-4 and TRBJ2-1; D may correspond to TRBD1 or TRBD2 (5 bases each). In germline, CDR1 is MRHNA, CDR2 SNTAGT. The CDR3 is made up of 19 amino acids. Trimming pared 0 bases from V and 5 bases from J, leaving 23 bases between.

The chain carries TRBV10-2 and TRBJ2-5; TRBD1 might be the D (5 bases). This CDR3 region has 14 residues. From germline, CDR1 is WSHSY and CDR2 SAAADI. The V end lost 4 bases, the J end lost 4 bases, and 13 bases lay between the germline ends. The CDR3 loop reads CASSGQGDGETQYF. The CDR3 DNA reads as TGCGCCAGCAGTGGTCAAGGGGATGGAGAGACCCAGTACTTC.

The chain joins TRBV2 to TRBJ1-2; 8 bases are shared with TRBD1. This CDR3 is built from 12 residues. Germline trimming cut 6 bases from V and 8 bases from J; bases unmatched to any gene: 5. Germline V gives CDR1 SNHLY, CDR2 FYNNEI. The CDR3 DNA reads TGTGCCAGCAGGGGACAGGTTCAGGGCTACACCTTC. It codes for CASRGQVQGYTF.

This rearrangement joins TRBV28 to TRBJ1-5, with D perhaps TRBD1 (5 bases). The CDR3 is 13 residues long. Trimming shortened V by 8 bases and J by 7 bases, and 15 bases separated the two germline ends. Germline-derived CDR1 and CDR2 are MDHEN and SYDVKM. CDR3 coding DNA: TGTGCCAGCCGGACATCTTCGCAACAGCCCCAGCATTTT. Translating gives CASRTSSQQPQHF.

The V gene is TRBV28, the J gene TRBJ1-2; unclear D gene. This CDR3 is built from 15 residues. Germline V gives CDR1 MDHEN, CDR2 SYDVKM. Trimming removed 6 bases at V and 5 bases at J, with 19 bases between. The CDR3 coding sequence is TGTGCCAGCAGGACTAAGGGATACGGTGGATATGGCTACACCTTC. Encoded protein: CASRTKGYGGYGYTF.

The V call is TRBV20-1, the J call TRBJ1-1; D gene uncertain. The CDR3 is made up of 11 amino acids. Germline CDR1 and CDR2: DFQATT and SNEGSKA (reference sequence). V was cut by 5 bases and J by 11 bases, with 15 bases left in between. The CDR3 region is CSALGGVRAFF. The CDR3 DNA reads TGCAGTGCTTTAGGCGGGGTTCGGGCTTTCTTT.

The chain uses TRBV5-6 and TRBJ1-3; TRBD1 might be the D (5 bases). The CDR3 has 14 amino acids. CDR1 and CDR2 from the germline V gene are SGHDT and YYEEEE. V lost 4 bases and J 4 bases, leaving 12 bases between the germline ends. The CDR3: CASSTKRGGNTIYF. The CDR3 bases are TGTGCCAGCAGCACGAAGCGGGGCGGAAACACCATATATTTT.

The chain combines TRBV4-1 with TRBJ2-2; D is unresolved. The CDR3 covers 15 residues. The germline CDR1 and CDR2 sequences are MGHRA and YSYEKL. Trimming pared 1 base from V and 1 base from J, leaving 7 bases between. The CDR3 coding sequence is TGCGCCAGCAGCCAAGTTGATCGGAACACCGGGGAGCTGTTTTTT. The encoded protein is CASSQVDRNTGELFF.

V is TRBV19 and J is TRBJ2-7, with TRBD1 as a possible D gene (6 bases). Germline V gene sequence: CDR1 LNHDA, CDR2 SQIVND (reference sequence). V was shortened by 1 base and J by 4 bases, with 14 bases between the two germline ends. This CDR3 comprises 15 residues. The CDR3 region has the DNA TGTGCCAGTAGTATAGCGACCGGGACAAGGTACGAGCAGTACTTC. Translating it yields CASSIATGTRYEQYF.

The chain employs TRBV28 and TRBJ2-2, with D perhaps TRBD2 (5 bases). The CDR3 has 16 amino acids. V shed 6 bases and J shed 4 bases, with 18 bases lying between them. The germline CDR1 and CDR2 sequences are MDHEN and SYDVKM. The DNA for the CDR3 is TGTGCCAGCAGGCGCAGGACTTGGCAGGTCACCGGGGAGCTGTTTTTT. It is translated as CASRRRTWQVTGELFF. Full variable domain (rest looked up from reference TRBV28 and TRBJ2-2): DVKVTQSSRYLVKRTGEKVFLECVQDMDHENMFWYRQDPGLGLRLIYFSYDVKMKEKGDIPEGYSVSREKKERFSLILESASTNQTSMYLCASRRRTWQVTGELFFGEGSRLTVL.